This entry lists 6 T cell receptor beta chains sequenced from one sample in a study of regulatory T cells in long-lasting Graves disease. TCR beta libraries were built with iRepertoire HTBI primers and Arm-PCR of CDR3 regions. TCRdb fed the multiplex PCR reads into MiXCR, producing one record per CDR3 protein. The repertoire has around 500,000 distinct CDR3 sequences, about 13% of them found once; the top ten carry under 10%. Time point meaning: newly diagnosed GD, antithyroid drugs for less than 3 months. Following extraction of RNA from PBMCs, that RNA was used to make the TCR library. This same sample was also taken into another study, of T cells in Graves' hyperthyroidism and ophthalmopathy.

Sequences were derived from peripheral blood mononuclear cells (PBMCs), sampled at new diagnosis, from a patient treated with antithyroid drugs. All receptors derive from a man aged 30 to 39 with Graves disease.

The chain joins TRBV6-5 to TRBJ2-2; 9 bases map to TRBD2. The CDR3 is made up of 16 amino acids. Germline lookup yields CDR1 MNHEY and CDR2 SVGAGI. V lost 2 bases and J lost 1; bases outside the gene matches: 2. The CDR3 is CASSYATSGNTGELFF. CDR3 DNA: TGTGCCAGCAGTTACGCGACTAGCGGGAACACCGGGGAGCTGTTTTTT.

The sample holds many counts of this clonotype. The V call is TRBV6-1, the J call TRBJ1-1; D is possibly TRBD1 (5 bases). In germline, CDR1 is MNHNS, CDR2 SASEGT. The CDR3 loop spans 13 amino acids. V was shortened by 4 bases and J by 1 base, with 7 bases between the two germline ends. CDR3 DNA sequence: TGTGCCAGCAGTGTGGACAAGAACACTGAAGCTTTCTTT. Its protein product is CASSVDKNTEAFF.

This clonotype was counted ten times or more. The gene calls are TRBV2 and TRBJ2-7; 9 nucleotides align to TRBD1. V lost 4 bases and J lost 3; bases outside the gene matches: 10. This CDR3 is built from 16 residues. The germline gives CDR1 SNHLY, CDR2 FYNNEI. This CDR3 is CASSGGQGRGYYEQYF. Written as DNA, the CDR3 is TGTGCCAGCAGTGGGGGACAGGGCAGGGGATACTACGAGCAGTACTTC.

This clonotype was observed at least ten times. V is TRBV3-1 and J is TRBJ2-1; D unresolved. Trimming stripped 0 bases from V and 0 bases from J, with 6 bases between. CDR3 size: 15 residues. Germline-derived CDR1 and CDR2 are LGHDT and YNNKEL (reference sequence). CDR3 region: CASSQDLPSYNEQFF. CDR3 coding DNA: TGTGCCAGCAGCCAAGATCTTCCCTCCTACAATGAGCAGTTCTTC.

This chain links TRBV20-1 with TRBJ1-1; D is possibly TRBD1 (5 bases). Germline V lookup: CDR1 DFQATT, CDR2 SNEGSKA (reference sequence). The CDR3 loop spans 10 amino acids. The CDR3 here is CTGTNTEAFF. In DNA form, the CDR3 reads TGCACAGGGACGAACACTGAAGCTTTCTTT.

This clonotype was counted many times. The CDR3 nucleotides read TGTGCCAGCAGTTTATCCGGGGCCGGGAAAGACGAGCAGTACTTC. It codes for CASSLSGAGKDEQYF. The chain couples TRBV12-3 or TRBV12-4 to TRBJ2-7; either TRBD1 or TRBD2 may supply D (5 bases each). CDR3 length equals 15 residues. V was shortened by 2 bases and J by 5 bases, with 16 bases between the two germline ends.